These 17 T cell receptor beta chains share one sample of origin, sequenced in a study of T cells after yellow fever vaccination (dated by TCRdb to between 2018 and 2021). Interpreted using the paper, the treatment or condition label stands for: live attenuated yellow fever vaccine strain. The library relied on 5' RACE. The run used an Illumina HiSeq 2500. TCRdb trimmed public reads at Q25 via fastp, called clones via MiXCR and kept in-frame beta chains. A single entry per CDR3 protein holds the most common genes and DNA from its merged rows. This sample gives hundreds of thousands of distinct CDR3 sequences in total; roughly 13% of them show up just once. The ten most abundant clones make up around an eighth of the sample. Sequencing was performed on PBMCs, taken on the day of the yellow fever booster vaccination. The receptors originated from a man between 25 and 39 years old who received the YFV17D yellow fever vaccine.

The chain joins TRBV5-4 to TRBJ2-3; 9 nucleotides line up with TRBD2. Trimming cost V 4 bases and J 4 bases; bases outside gene matches: 10. This CDR3 is built from 16 residues. CDR1 and CDR2 (germline): SGHNT, YYREEE (reference sequence). The CDR3 DNA reads as TGTGCCAGCAGCCCCTCCGTGGGCGGGAGGGCAGATACGCAGTATTTT. Amino acids: CASSPSVGGRADTQYF. The full variable domain, completed using reference TRBV5-4 and TRBJ2-3, is ETGVTQSPTHLIKTRGQQVTLRCSSQSGHNTVSWYQQALGQGPQFIFQYYREEENGRGNFPPRFSGLQFPNYSSELNVNALELDDSALYLCASSPSVGGRADTQYFGPGTRLTVL.

V usage is TRBV4-1 and J usage is TRBJ2-5; perhaps TRBD1 as D (6 bases). This CDR3 region has 16 residues. V gave up 0 bases and J gave up 5 bases, with 16 bases separating them. CDR1 and CDR2 from the germline V gene are MGHRA and YSYEKL. Written as DNA, the CDR3 is TGCGCCAGCAGCCAAGATGGGACGTCAGGGGTCGAGACCCAGTACTTC. Translation gives CASSQDGTSGVETQYF.

This clonotype showed up just a few times. The V call is TRBV18, the J call TRBJ2-5; D gene ambiguous. The CDR3 contains 13 residues. Trimming cost V 6 bases and J 5 bases, with 13 bases left between them. Germline lookup yields CDR1 KGHSH and CDR2 LQKENI. The CDR3: CASSDSSRETQYF. CDR3 coding DNA: TGTGCCAGCTCTGATTCCAGCCGGGAGACCCAGTACTTC.

This clonotype was recorded a few times. The chain recombines TRBV4-3 with TRBJ2-5, with D uncertain. V lost 3 bases to trimming and J lost 4 bases, with 9 bases between them. CDR1 and CDR2 from the germline V gene are LGHNA and YSLEER. This CDR3 region has 13 residues. The CDR3 sequence: CASSQAMRETQYF. In nucleotides, the CDR3 is TGCGCCAGCAGCCAGGCCATGAGAGAGACCCAGTACTTC.

The chain has TRBV28 and TRBJ2-1; TRBD2 is a possible D gene (5 bases). Germline V gives CDR1 MDHEN, CDR2 SYDVKM. V was trimmed by 4 bases and J by 4 bases, leaving 11 bases between them. The CDR3 has 14 residues. CDR3 DNA sequence: TGTGCCAGCAGTTCCCCGTCGGGGTACAATGAGCAGTTCTTC. Residues: CASSSPSGYNEQFF. Using reference TRBV28 and TRBJ2-1 for the parts outside the CDR3, the full variable domain is DVKVTQSSRYLVKRTGEKVFLECVQDMDHENMFWYRQDPGLGLRLIYFSYDVKMKEKGDIPEGYSVSREKKERFSLILESASTNQTSMYLCASSSPSGYNEQFFGPGTRLTVL.

This chain joins TRBV29-1 and TRBJ2-1, with D tentatively TRBD1 or TRBD2 (11 bases each). CDR3 length equals 16 residues. Trimming left V 7 bases short and J 9 bases short, with 28 bases between. Germline assignment: CDR1 SQVTM and CDR2 ANQGSEA. The DNA for the CDR3 is TGCAGCGCCTCCGGGACAGGGGGGACTAGCGGACTTGAGCAGTTCTTC. As protein: CSASGTGGTSGLEQFF.

This clonotype was observed a few times. The chain is built from TRBV7-2 and TRBJ2-5; D is uncertain. The CDR3 totals 14 residues. Germline values: CDR1 SGHTA, CDR2 FQGNSA. Trimming removed 1 base from V and 4 bases from J, with 10 bases in between. This CDR3 is CASSLGAVRETQYF. The DNA for the CDR3 is TGTGCCAGCAGCTTAGGAGCAGTCCGAGAGACCCAGTACTTC.

This clonotype was found a few times. This chain links TRBV27 with TRBJ2-3; possible D gene TRBD1, 5 bases. The CDR3 has 15 amino acids. Germline V gene sequence: CDR1 MNHEY, CDR2 SMNVEV (reference sequence). V dropped 3 bases and J dropped 0 bases, with 10 bases sitting between them. CDR3 loop: CASSLRTTSTDTQYF. The DNA of the CDR3 is TGTGCCAGCAGTTTGCGGACAACTAGCACAGATACGCAGTATTTT.

This clonotype was counted a few times. The chain links TRBV9 to TRBJ2-1; a weak D match, TRBD2 (5 bases). Germline V gives CDR1 SGDLS, CDR2 YYNGEE. Trimming removed 3 bases from V and 4 bases from J, with 14 bases in between. The CDR3 is 15 amino acids. In DNA form, the CDR3 reads TGTGCCAGCAGCGCGGACTCGAGCTTGTACAATGAGCAGTTCTTC. This encodes CASSADSSLYNEQFF. Complete variable domain (other parts from reference TRBV9 and TRBJ2-1): DSGVTQTPKHLITATGQRVTLRCSPRSGDLSVYWYQQSLDQGLQFLIQYYNGEERAKGNILERFSAQQFPDLHSELNLSSLELGDSALYFCASSADSSLYNEQFFGPGTRLTVL.

V is TRBV18 and J is TRBJ2-7; D is undetermined. From germline, CDR1 is KGHSH and CDR2 LQKENI. Trimming cost V 6 bases and J 6 bases, with 21 bases left between them. There are 15 residues in the CDR3. The CDR3 loop is CASSPQLGWHTEQYF. The CDR3 DNA reads as TGTGCCAGCTCCCCCCAACTCGGGTGGCATACCGAGCAGTACTTC.

The sample holds a few counts of this clonotype. V and J are TRBV15 and TRBJ2-1; D is perhaps TRBD2 (5 bases). Trimming stripped 0 bases from V and 10 bases from J, with 7 bases between. Germline-derived CDR1 and CDR2 are LNHNV and YYDKDF (reference sequence). The CDR3 is made up of 12 amino acids. CDR3 sequence: CATSRDRREQFF. CDR3 in DNA: TGTGCCACCAGCAGAGACCGGAGGGAGCAGTTCTTC.

This clonotype was detected a few times. The chain has TRBV4-3 and TRBJ2-5; 13 bases align to TRBD2. Trimming removed 1 base from V and 5 bases from J; junction bases left unmatched: 4. Germline CDR1 is LGHNA and CDR2 is YSLEER. This CDR3 spans 16 amino acids. CDR3 nucleotides: TGCGCCAGCAGCCAAGCCCGACTAGCGGGAGGTGAGACCCAGTACTTC. This translates into CASSQARLAGGETQYF.

This clonotype was seen only a few times. This chain joins TRBV20-1 and TRBJ2-1, with D possibly TRBD1 on 6 matching bases. This CDR3 comprises 12 residues. Germline CDR1 and CDR2: DFQATT and SNEGSKA (reference sequence). V lost 3 bases to trimming and J lost 10 bases, with 13 bases between them. CDR3 region: CSAREQGSEQFF. CDR3 in DNA: TGCAGTGCTAGGGAACAGGGATCCGAGCAGTTCTTC.

This clonotype was counted only a few times. The chain couples TRBV6-1 to TRBJ2-1; possibly TRBD2 for D (6 bases). The CDR3 sequence is 15 residues long. Trimming took 6 bases from V and 0 from J, leaving 12 bases between them. Germline values: CDR1 MNHNS, CDR2 SASEGT. The CDR3 coding sequence is TGTGCCAGCAGAGTAGCGGAAATCTCCTACAATGAGCAGTTCTTC. Translation: CASRVAEISYNEQFF.

This chain links TRBV4-3 with TRBJ2-3; a possible D gene is TRBD2 (5 bases). The V end lost 0 bases, the J end lost 4 bases, and 14 bases lay between the germline ends. This CDR3 comprises 16 residues. Germline values: CDR1 LGHNA, CDR2 YSLEER. The CDR3 coding sequence is TGCGCCAGCAGCCAAGAGCTTAGTCGGGGTCCAGATACGCAGTATTTT. It encodes CASSQELSRGPDTQYF.

The rearrangement uses TRBV20-1 and TRBJ1-5, with 9 bases identical to TRBD1. The CDR3 has 15 residues. The germline V gene encodes CDR1 DFQATT and CDR2 SNEGSKA (reference sequence). After removal of 6 bases from V and 8 bases from J, the junction contained 14 bases not matched to a gene. The CDR3 here is CSASPGTGSREPQHF. The CDR3 DNA reads as TGCAGTGCAAGTCCCGGGACAGGGTCTAGGGAGCCCCAGCATTTT.

The gene calls are TRBV7-8 and TRBJ1-2; the D is unclear. Looked up from germline, CDR1 is SGHVS and CDR2 is FQNEAQ. V was shortened by 5 bases and J by 1 base, with 8 bases between the two germline ends. The CDR3 is 13 amino acids. The CDR3 DNA sequence: TGTGCCAGCAGCAGAATGGATAACTATGGCTACACCTTC. This sequence encodes CASSRMDNYGYTF.